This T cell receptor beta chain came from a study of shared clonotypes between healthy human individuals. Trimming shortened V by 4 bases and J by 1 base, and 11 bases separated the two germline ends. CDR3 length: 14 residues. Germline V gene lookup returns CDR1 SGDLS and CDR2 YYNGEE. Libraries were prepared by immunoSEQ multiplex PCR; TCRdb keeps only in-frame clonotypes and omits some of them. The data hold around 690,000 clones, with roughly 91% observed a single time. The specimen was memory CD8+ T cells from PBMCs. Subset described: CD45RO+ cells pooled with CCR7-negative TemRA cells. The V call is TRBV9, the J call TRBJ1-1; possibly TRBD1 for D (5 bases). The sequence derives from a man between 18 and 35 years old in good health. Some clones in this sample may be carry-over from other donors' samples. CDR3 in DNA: TGTGCCAGCAGCTCCATCCAGGGGAACACTGAAGCTTTCTTT. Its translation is CASSSIQGNTEAFF.